Listed here is a single T cell receptor (beta chain). Different DNA sequences within this sample yield the same CDR3. 13 Jbeta primers and 60 Vbeta primers were used for the PCR. The data were produced by immunoSEQ multiplex PCR, yet TCRdb's version contains in-frame clones alone and is incomplete. The sample yields 110,000 or so clones, less than 80% seen once. These data belong to a study of cytomegalovirus exposure and HLA in healthy donors. The V gene end was trimmed by 0 bases and the J gene end by 4 bases; junction bases not matched to a gene: 3. This CDR3 has 14 residues. Looked up from germline, CDR1 is SGDLS and CDR2 is YYNGEE.

This TCR was recovered from a young man in good health and CMV-seronegative. V is TRBV9 and J is TRBJ2-5, with TRBD1 matching 7 bases. Specimen: PBMCs. CDR3 residues: CASSVDRGGETQYF. The CDR3 DNA reads TGTGCCAGCAGCGTAGACAGGGGTGGAGAGACCCAGTACTTC.